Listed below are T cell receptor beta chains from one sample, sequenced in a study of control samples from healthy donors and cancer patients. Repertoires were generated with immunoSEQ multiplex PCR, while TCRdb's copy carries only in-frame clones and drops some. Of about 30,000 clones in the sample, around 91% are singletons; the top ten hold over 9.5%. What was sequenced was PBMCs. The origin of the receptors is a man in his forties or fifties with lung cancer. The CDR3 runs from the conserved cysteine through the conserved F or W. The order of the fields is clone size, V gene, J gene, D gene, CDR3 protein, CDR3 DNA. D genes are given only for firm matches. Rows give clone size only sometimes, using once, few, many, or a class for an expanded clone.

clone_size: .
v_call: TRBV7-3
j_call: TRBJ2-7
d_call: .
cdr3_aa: CASSPPNQYEQYF
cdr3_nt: TGTGCCAGCAGCCCCCCCAATCAATACGAGCAGTACTTC

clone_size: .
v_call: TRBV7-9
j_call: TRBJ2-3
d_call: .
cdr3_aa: CASSLVAGQEPDTQYF
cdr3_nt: TGTGCCAGCAGCTTAGTCGCCGGCCAGGAACCCGATACGCAGTATTTT

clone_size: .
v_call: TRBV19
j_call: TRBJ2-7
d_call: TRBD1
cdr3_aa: CASSITGGREQYF
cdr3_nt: TGTGCCAGTAGTATTACAGGGGGCCGCGAGCAGTACTTC

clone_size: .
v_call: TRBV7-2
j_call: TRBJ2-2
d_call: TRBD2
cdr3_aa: CASSPPPGTSGGALGELFF
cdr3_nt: TGTGCCAGCAGCCCGCCCCCGGGGACTAGCGGGGGGGCTCTCGGGGAGCTGTTTTTT

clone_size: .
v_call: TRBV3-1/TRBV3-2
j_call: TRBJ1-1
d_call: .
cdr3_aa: CASSQDHSTEAFF
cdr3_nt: TGTGCCAGCAGCCAAGATCACTCCACTGAAGCTTTCTTT

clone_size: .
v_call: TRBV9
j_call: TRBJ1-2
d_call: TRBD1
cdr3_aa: CASSVDQLGTGGGPSGLPHGYTF
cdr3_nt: TGTGCCAGCAGCGTAGATCAGTTAGGGACAGGGGGAGGTCCCTCGGGACTCCCACATGGCTACACCTTC

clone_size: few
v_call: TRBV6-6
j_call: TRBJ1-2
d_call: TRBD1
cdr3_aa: CASSYLGTGGGYTF
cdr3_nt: TGTGCCAGCAGTTACCTAGGGACAGGGGGAGGCTACACCTTC

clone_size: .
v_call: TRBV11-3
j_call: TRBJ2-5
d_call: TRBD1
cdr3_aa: CASSSGGAGETQYF
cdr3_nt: TGTGCCAGCAGCTCAGGGGGTGCAGGGGAGACCCAGTACTTC

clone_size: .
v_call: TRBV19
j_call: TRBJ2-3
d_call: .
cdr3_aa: CASSIRGASSTDTQYF
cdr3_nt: TGTGCCAGTAGTATCAGGGGGGCCTCTAGCACAGATACGCAGTATTTT

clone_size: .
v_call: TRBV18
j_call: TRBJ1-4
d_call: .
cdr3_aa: CASSPNIDGEKLFF
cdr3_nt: TGTGCCAGCTCACCAAACATAGATGGTGAAAAACTGTTTTTT

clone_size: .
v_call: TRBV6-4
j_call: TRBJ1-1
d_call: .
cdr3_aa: CASRQSKAFF
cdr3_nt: TGTGCCAGTAGACAGAGCAAAGCTTTCTTT

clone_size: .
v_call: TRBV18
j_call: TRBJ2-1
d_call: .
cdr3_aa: CASSRAGEGNEQFF
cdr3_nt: TGTGCCAGCTCACGCGCAGGGGAGGGCAATGAGCAGTTCTTC

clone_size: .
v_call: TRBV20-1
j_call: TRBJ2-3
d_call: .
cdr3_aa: CSARDTDTQYF
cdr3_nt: TGCAGTGCTAGGGACACAGATACGCAGTATTTT

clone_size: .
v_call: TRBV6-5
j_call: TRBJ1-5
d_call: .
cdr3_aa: CASSPPGQPQHF
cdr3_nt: TGTGCCAGCAGCCCCCCCGGTCAGCCCCAGCATTTT

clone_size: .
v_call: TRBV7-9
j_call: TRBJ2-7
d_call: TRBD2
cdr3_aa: CASSSDTSGGSYEQYF
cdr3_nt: TGTGCCAGCAGCTCTGATACTAGCGGGGGGTCCTACGAGCAGTACTTC

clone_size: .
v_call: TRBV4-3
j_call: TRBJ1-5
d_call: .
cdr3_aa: CASSQDRGDNQPQHF
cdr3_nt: TGCGCCAGCAGCCAAGACAGGGGAGACAATCAGCCCCAGCATTTT

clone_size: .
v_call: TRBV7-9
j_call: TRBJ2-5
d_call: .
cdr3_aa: CASSFGNAETQYF
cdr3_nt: TGTGCCAGCAGCTTTGGGAACGCAGAGACCCAGTACTTC

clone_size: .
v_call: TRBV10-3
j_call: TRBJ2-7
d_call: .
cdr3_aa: CAISRQERGYEQYF
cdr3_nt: TGTGCCATCTCTCGACAGGAAAGGGGCTACGAGCAGTACTTC

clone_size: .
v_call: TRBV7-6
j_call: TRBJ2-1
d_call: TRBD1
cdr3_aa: CASSLVYGTGTNEQFF
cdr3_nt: TGTGCCAGCAGCTTAGTTTACGGGACAGGGACCAATGAGCAGTTCTTC

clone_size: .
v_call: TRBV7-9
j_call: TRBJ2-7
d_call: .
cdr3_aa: CASLGGGSYEQYF
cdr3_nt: TGTGCCAGCTTGGGTGGAGGGTCCTACGAGCAGTACTTC

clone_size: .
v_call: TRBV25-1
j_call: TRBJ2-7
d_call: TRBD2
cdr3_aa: CASSETSGGTYEQYF
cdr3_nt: TGTGCCAGCAGTGAGACTAGCGGGGGTACCTACGAGCAGTACTTC

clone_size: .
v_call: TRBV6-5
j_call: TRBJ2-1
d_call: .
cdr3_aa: CASSKGVSSYNEQFF
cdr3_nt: TGTGCCAGCAGTAAGGGGGTTAGCTCCTACAATGAGCAGTTCTTC

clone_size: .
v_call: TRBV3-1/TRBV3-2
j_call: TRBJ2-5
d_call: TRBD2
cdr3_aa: CASSPTGGAGEQYF
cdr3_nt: TGTGCCAGCAGCCCTACCGGGGGGGCCGGAGAGCAGTACTTC

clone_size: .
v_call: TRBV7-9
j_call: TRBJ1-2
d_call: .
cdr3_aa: CASSLEVESSYTF
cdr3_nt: TGTGCCAGCAGCTTAGAGGTTGAAAGCAGCTACACCTTC

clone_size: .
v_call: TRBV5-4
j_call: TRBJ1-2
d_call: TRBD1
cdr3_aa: CASSTGTVFEDGYTF
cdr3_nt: TGTGCCAGCAGCACCGGGACAGTTTTTGAGGATGGCTACACCTTC

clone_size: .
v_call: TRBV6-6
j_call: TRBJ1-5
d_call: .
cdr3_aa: CASSYRTSNQPQHF
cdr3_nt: TGTGCCAGCAGTTACAGGACAAGCAATCAGCCCCAGCATTTT

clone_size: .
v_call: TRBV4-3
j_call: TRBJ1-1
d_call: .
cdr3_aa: CASSQVRGTAEAFF
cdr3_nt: TGCGCCAGCAGCCAAGTTCGGGGCACAGCTGAAGCTTTCTTT

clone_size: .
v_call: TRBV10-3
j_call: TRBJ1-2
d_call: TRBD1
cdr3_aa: CAISVGTGAIWGGYTF
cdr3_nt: TGTGCCATCAGTGTCGGGACAGGGGCTATTTGGGGTGGCTACACCTTC

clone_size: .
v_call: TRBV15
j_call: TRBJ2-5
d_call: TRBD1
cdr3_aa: CATRRNDRGGGETQYF
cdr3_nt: TGTGCCACCAGAAGAAACGACAGGGGTGGAGGGGAGACCCAGTACTTC

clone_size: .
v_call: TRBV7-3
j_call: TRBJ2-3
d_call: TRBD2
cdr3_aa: CASSLTSGGAGGADTQYF
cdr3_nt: TGTGCCAGCAGCTTAACTAGCGGGGGGGCCGGTGGTGCAGATACGCAGTATTTT

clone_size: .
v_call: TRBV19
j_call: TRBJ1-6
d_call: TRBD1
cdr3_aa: CASKQGAINSPLHF
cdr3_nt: TGTGCCAGTAAACAGGGGGCGATCAATTCACCCCTCCACTTT

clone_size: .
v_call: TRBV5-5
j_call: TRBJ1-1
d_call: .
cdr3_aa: CASRPGTEGTEAFF
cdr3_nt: TGTGCCAGCAGACCCGGGACGGAAGGGACTGAAGCTTTCTTT

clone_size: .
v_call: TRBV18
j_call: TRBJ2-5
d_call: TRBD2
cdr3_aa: CASSRIQRGGQETQYF
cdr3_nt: TGTGCCAGCTCACGAATCCAGCGGGGGGGCCAAGAGACCCAGTACTTC

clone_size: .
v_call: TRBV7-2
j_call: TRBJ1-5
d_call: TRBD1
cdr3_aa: CASSGDRGQPQHF
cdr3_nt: TGTGCCAGCAGCGGGGACAGGGGCCAGCCCCAGCATTTT

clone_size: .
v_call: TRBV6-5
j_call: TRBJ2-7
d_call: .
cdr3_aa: CASSTASSSYEQYF
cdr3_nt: TGTGCCAGCAGTACAGCATCGAGCTCCTACGAGCAGTACTTC

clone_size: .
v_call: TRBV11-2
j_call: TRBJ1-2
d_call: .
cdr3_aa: CASSSTGWNYGYTF
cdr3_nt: TGTGCCAGCAGCTCAACAGGGTGGAACTATGGCTACACCTTC

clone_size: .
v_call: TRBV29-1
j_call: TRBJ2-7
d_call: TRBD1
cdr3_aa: CSVGDSYYEQYF
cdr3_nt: TGCAGCGTTGGGGACAGCTACTACGAGCAGTACTTC

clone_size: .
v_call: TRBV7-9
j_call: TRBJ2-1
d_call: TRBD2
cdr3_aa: CASSLGLAGDKEQFF
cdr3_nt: TGTGCCAGCAGCTTGGGTTTAGCGGGGGATAAGGAGCAGTTCTTC

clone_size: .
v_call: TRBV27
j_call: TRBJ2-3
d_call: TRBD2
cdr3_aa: CASSFGSGGNTDTQYF
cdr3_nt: TGTGCCAGCAGTTTCGGTAGCGGGGGTAATACAGATACGCAGTATTTT

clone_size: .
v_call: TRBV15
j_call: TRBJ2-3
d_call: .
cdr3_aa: CATSRDGSVQGGTDTQYF
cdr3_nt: TGTGCCACCAGCAGAGATGGTTCGGTTCAGGGAGGCACAGATACGCAGTATTTT

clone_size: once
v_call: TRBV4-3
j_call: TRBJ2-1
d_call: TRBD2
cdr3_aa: CASSQSLLAGAADEQFF
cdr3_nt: TGCGCCAGCAGCCAGTCCCTACTAGCGGGGGCGGCCGATGAGCAGTTCTTC

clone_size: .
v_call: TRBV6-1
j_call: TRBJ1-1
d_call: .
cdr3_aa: CASSEVGGMSTEAFF
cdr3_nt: TGTGCCAGCAGTGAGGTGGGGGGTATGAGCACTGAAGCTTTCTTT

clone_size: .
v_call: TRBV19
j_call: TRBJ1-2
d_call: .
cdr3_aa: CASSISARYGYTF
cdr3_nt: TGTGCCAGTAGTATTTCGGCCCGCTATGGCTACACCTTC

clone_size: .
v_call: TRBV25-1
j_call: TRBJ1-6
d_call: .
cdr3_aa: CASSDRLGSPLHF
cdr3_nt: TGTGCCAGCAGTGATCGACTTGGTTCACCCCTCCACTTT

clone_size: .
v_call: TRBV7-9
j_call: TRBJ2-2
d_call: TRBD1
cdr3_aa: CASSTYRGRGTGELFF
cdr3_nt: TGTGCCAGCAGCACCTACAGGGGGCGAGGTACCGGGGAGCTGTTTTTT

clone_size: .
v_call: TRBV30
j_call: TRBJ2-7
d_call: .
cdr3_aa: CAWQGPSYEQYF
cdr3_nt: TGTGCCTGGCAGGGGCCCTCTTACGAGCAGTACTTC

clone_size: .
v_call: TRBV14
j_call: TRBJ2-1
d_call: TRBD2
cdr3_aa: CASSQKFRPGLAAVSSYNEQFF
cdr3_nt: TGTGCCAGCAGCCAAAAATTCCGACCGGGACTAGCGGCGGTTAGCTCCTACAATGAGCAGTTCTTC

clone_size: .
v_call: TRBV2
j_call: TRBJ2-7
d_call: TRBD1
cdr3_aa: CASSEALGTGLPYEQYF
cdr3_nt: TGTGCCAGCAGTGAAGCGCTTGGGACAGGATTGCCCTACGAGCAGTACTTC

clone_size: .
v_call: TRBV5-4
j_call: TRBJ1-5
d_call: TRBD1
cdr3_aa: CASSTGTGGQEPQHF
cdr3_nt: TGTGCCAGCAGCACGGGTACCGGCGGACAGGAACCCCAGCATTTT

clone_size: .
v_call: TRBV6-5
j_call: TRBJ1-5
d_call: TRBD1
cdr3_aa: CASSYSWDSNQPQHF
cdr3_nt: TGTGCCAGCAGTTACTCCTGGGACAGTAATCAGCCCCAGCATTTT

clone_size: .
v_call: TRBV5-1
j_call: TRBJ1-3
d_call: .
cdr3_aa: CASKGDTTIYF
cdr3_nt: TGCGCCAGCAAGGGGGACACCACCATATATTTT